A single sample gave rise to the 26 T cell receptor beta chains below, sequenced in a study of blood T cell repertoires in COVID-19. TCRdb's copy holds only in-frame clones and misses some; the assay was immunoSEQ multiplex PCR. The sample has over 450,000 clones, 70% to 90% seen once. Sequences were obtained from peripheral blood. Receptor source: a woman aged 50 to 60 with COVID-19, enrolled during active disease.

This clone was seen just once. The V and J genes are TRBV2 and TRBJ1-3; 7 nucleotides match TRBD1. This CDR3 has 13 residues. Germline-derived CDR1 and CDR2 are SNHLY and FYNNEI. V trimming: 6 bases; J trimming: 4 bases; junction bases outside the gene matches: 3. The CDR3 loop is CASSRGYGNTIYF. Here the CDR3 DNA reads TGTGCCAGCAGCAGGGGGTACGGAAACACCATATATTTT.

This clone was counted a few times. This sequence joins TRBV9 and TRBJ1-3; D remains unclear. Looked up from germline, CDR1 is SGDLS and CDR2 is YYNGEE. V was shortened by 0 bases and J by 0 bases, with 10 bases between the two germline ends. This CDR3 is 16 amino acids long. CDR3 bases: TGTGCCAGCAGCGTAGGAGGTCAATTCTCTGGAAACACCATATATTTT. This encodes CASSVGGQFSGNTIYF.

This CDR3 is CASSLMEVVLTEAFF. The CDR3 DNA follows: TGTGCCAGCAGCTTAATGGAGGTCGTCCTGACTGAAGCTTTCTTT. The rearrangement joins TRBV7-3 to TRBJ1-1, with D unresolved. V lost 1 base and J 5 bases, leaving 14 bases between the germline ends. CDR3 size: 15 residues. Germline V CDR1 and CDR2: SGHTA, FQGTGA.

This chain connects TRBV19 to TRBJ2-6, with 10 nucleotides matching TRBD1. The CDR3 is made up of 18 amino acids. Germline V lookup: CDR1 LNHDA, CDR2 SQIVND (reference sequence). With V trimmed by 5 bases and J by 1 base, 8 bases remained unmatched. The CDR3, as DNA: TGTGCCAGTAGTCTACGACAGGGGGCCCTTTCTGGGGCCAACGTCCTGACTTTC. It codes for CASSLRQGALSGANVLTF.

This clone has only one observation. The rearrangement uses TRBV19 and TRBJ2-7; 7 nucleotides match TRBD1. V lost 10 bases to trimming and J lost 3 bases; unmatched junction nucleotides: 6. The CDR3 covers 12 residues. The germline gives CDR1 LNHDA, CDR2 SQIVND (reference sequence). The CDR3 DNA reads as TGTGCCACCCGGACAGGCGACTACGAGCAGTACTTC. Encoded protein: CATRTGDYEQYF. Complete variable domain (other parts from reference TRBV19 and TRBJ2-7): DGGITQSPKYLFRKEGQNVTLSCEQNLNHDAMYWYRQDPGQGLRLIYYSQIVNDFQKGDIAEGYSVSREKKESFPLTVTSAQKNPTAFYLCATRTGDYEQYFGPGTRLTVT.

This clone appeared a single time. V and J are TRBV20-1 and TRBJ1-2; TRBD1 matches at 9 bases. This CDR3 has 14 residues. J gave up 6 bases and V 4 bases, and 9 bases lay outside the gene matches. Germline V CDR1 and CDR2: DFQATT, SNEGSKA (reference sequence). The CDR3 reads CSATEGQGIDGYTF. CDR3 bases: TGCAGTGCTACTGAAGGACAGGGGATTGATGGCTACACCTTC.

The chain uses TRBV19 and TRBJ2-7; TRBD1 aligns across 10 bases. Germline V gene lookup returns CDR1 LNHDA and CDR2 SQIVND (reference sequence). The CDR3 extends over 13 amino acids. V dropped 7 bases and J dropped 5; count of bases not matched to a gene: 5. CDR3 loop: CASTGTGVHEQYF. The CDR3 DNA follows: TGTGCCAGTACCGGGACAGGGGTCCACGAGCAGTACTTC.

This sequence joins TRBV6-1 and TRBJ1-2, with TRBD1 matching 11 bases. The CDR3 length is 20 residues. CDR1 is MNHNS and CDR2 is SASEGT in the germline V gene. The V segment lost 0 bases and the J segment 6 bases; nucleotides outside the gene matches: 18. In nucleotides, the CDR3 is TGTGCCAGCAGTGAAGCCTTCTTCGGGCTGGACAGGGGGCGCAAGGATGGCTACACCTTC. As protein: CASSEAFFGLDRGRKDGYTF.

The rearrangement links TRBV7-2 to TRBJ2-2, with TRBD2 matching over 9 bases. V was pared by 2 bases and J by 6 bases, with 7 bases of the junction left unmatched. Germline V gene lookup returns CDR1 SGHTA and CDR2 FQGNSA. This CDR3 has 16 amino acids. The CDR3 bases are TGTGCCAGCAGCTTACTAGCGGGGTATCTATCCGGGGAGCTGTTTTTT. Translating gives CASSLLAGYLSGELFF.

The chain couples TRBV30 to TRBJ1-2; 7 bases fit TRBD1. The CDR3 length is 15 residues. Germline CDR1 and CDR2: GTSNPN and SVGIG (reference sequence). Trimming took 5 bases from V and 0 from J; bases not matched to a gene: 9. This CDR3 reads CAWLRDSAANYGYTF. CDR3 DNA sequence: TGTGCCTGGCTCCGGGACAGCGCAGCTAACTATGGCTACACCTTC.

The J gene is TRBJ2-7, the V gene TRBV5-1; 7 positions match TRBD1. This CDR3 contains 14 residues. J gave up 5 bases and V 4 bases, and 9 bases lay outside the gene matches. In germline, CDR1 is SGHRS, CDR2 YFSETQ. The DNA for the CDR3 is TGCGCCAGCAGCCGACAGGGCCACGTCGACGAGCAGTACTTC. Amino acids: CASSRQGHVDEQYF.

The gene calls are TRBV3-1 (or the pseudogene TRBV3-2) and TRBJ1-2; D unresolved. The CDR3 length is 15 residues. Germline assignment: CDR1 LGHDT and CDR2 YNNKEL (reference sequence). Trimming took 4 bases from V and 8 from J, leaving 20 bases between them. The CDR3 DNA follows: TGTGCCAGCAGCCCCGAGGGCCTCGGGGTGGGGGGCTACACCTTC. This codes for CASSPEGLGVGGYTF.

CDR3 sequence: CASSIGAAYANEKLFF. CDR3 sequence (DNA): TGTGCCAGTAGTATAGGGGCAGCCTACGCCAATGAAAAACTGTTTTTT. The J gene is TRBJ1-4, the V gene TRBV19; D is ambiguous. Per the germline V gene, CDR1 is LNHDA and CDR2 is SQIVND (reference sequence). Trimming shortened V by 1 base and J by 5 bases, and 14 bases separated the two germline ends. The CDR3 covers 16 residues. Supplemented by reference TRBV19 and TRBJ1-4, the full variable domain reads DGGITQSPKYLFRKEGQNVTLSCEQNLNHDAMYWYRQDPGQGLRLIYYSQIVNDFQKGDIAEGYSVSREKKESFPLTVTSAQKNPTAFYLCASSIGAAYANEKLFFGSGTQLSVL.

CDR3 nucleotides: TGTGCCAGCAGCTTAGGTAGGGGCTATAGCAATCAGCCCCAGCATTTT. It is translated as CASSLGRGYSNQPQHF. V gene TRBV13 combines with J gene TRBJ1-5; tentatively, D is TRBD1 (5 bases). The CDR3 is made up of 16 amino acids. In germline, CDR1 is PRHDT, CDR2 FYEKMQ (reference sequence). Trimming shortened V by 0 bases and J by 0 bases, and 9 bases separated the two germline ends.

V and J are TRBV5-4 and TRBJ2-2; 10 bases match TRBD1. Germline CDR1 SGHNT, CDR2 YYREEE (reference sequence). With V trimmed by 7 bases and J by 5 bases, 8 bases remained unmatched. The CDR3 runs 15 residues. CDR3 bases: TGTGCCAGCGCTACCGGGACAGGGGCGACCGGGGAGCTGTTTTTT. Its protein is CASATGTGATGELFF.

The chain recombines TRBV30 with TRBJ1-4; perhaps TRBD1 as D (6 bases). The CDR3 consists of 15 residues. V was clipped by 4 bases and J by 2 bases, with 14 bases between them. The germline V gene encodes CDR1 GTSNPN and CDR2 SVGIG (reference sequence). The CDR3 region is CAWTSKGGTNEKLFF. CDR3 DNA sequence: TGTGCCTGGACCTCCAAGGGGGGGACTAATGAAAAACTGTTTTTT. Full variable domain (outside the CDR3, taken from reference TRBV30 and TRBJ1-4): SQTIHQWPATLVQPVGSPLSLECTVEGTSNPNLYWYRQAAGRGLQLLFYSVGIGQISSEVPQNLSASRPQDRQFILSSKKLLLSDSGFYLCAWTSKGGTNEKLFFGSGTQLSVL.

This chain uses TRBV7-2 with TRBJ1-1; D gene ambiguous. Trimming pared 5 bases from V and 0 bases from J, leaving 10 bases between. The CDR3 runs to 14 residues. The V gene's germline CDR1 is SGHTA and CDR2 FQGNSA. DNA for the CDR3: TGTGCCAGCAGCAAATCGTTATTGAACACTGAAGCTTTCTTT. Translated: CASSKSLLNTEAFF. The complete variable domain, with remaining parts taken from reference TRBV7-2 and TRBJ1-1, reads GAGVSQSPSNKVTEKGKDVELRCDPISGHTALYWYRQSLGQGLEFLIYFQGNSAPDKSGLPSDRFSAERTGGSVSTLTIQRTQQEDSAVYLCASSKSLLNTEAFFGQGTRLTVV.

The chain carries TRBV5-8 and TRBJ2-1, with 8 bases that match TRBD1. The germline CDR1 and CDR2 sequences are SGHTS and YDEGEE. V trimming: 3 bases; J trimming: 11 bases; junction bases outside the gene matches: 10. CDR3 size: 14 residues. Here the CDR3 reads CASSYDRGTSKQFF. Here the CDR3 DNA reads TGTGCCAGCAGCTACGACAGGGGCACATCCAAGCAGTTCTTC.

The chain employs TRBV27 and TRBJ2-7; 9 nucleotides line up with TRBD1. Germline assignment: CDR1 MNHEY and CDR2 SMNVEV (reference sequence). CDR3 length equals 21 residues. Trimming at V came to 4 bases and at J to 4 bases, leaving 26 bases not matched to a gene. The CDR3 reads CASSSHSDRGNTILPLYEQYF. CDR3 nucleotides: TGTGCCAGCAGTTCCCACTCGGACAGGGGAAACACAATCCTTCCCCTGTACGAGCAGTACTTC.

The V call is TRBV5-1, the J call TRBJ2-7; 7 positions match TRBD1. The CDR3 spans 15 residues. The trim removed 0 bases at V and 4 bases at J, leaving 7 bases unmatched. CDR1 and CDR2 (germline): SGHRS, YFSETQ. The CDR3 coding sequence is TGCGCCAGCAGCTTGGAGGGTCAGGGGGTTTACGAGCAGTACTTC. It yields the protein CASSLEGQGVYEQYF.

The V gene is TRBV6-1, the J gene TRBJ1-5; D perhaps matches TRBD1 (5 bases). Trimming took off 2 bases at V and 3 bases at J, with 11 bases between the two ends. The CDR3 sequence is 15 residues long. The germline gives CDR1 MNHNS, CDR2 SASEGT. CDR3 nucleotides: TGTGCCAGCAGTGAAAGTACAGGACCCAATCAGCCCCAGCATTTT. Translation: CASSESTGPNQPQHF.

This clone was counted once. The chain employs TRBV6-5 and TRBJ1-2, with 7 positions matching TRBD1. Germline V CDR1 and CDR2: MNHEY, SVGAGI. The ends lost 10 bases at V and 2 bases at J; junction bases unmatched: 1. CDR3 size: 11 residues. The CDR3 reads CATQGNYGYTF. The CDR3 DNA follows: TGTGCCACACAGGGGAACTATGGCTACACCTTC.

This clone was observed once. The CDR3 region has the DNA TGTGGCGGCTACAATGAGCAGTTCTTC. Translated, it gives CGGYNEQFF. The rearrangement joins TRBV7-9 to TRBJ2-1; D is uncertain. From germline, CDR1 is SEHNR and CDR2 FQNEAQ (reference sequence). The CDR3 is 9 amino acids.

There are a few counts of this clone. The J gene is TRBJ1-3, the V gene TRBV6-1, with 8 bases matching TRBD1. The CDR3 sequence is 15 residues long. Looked up from germline, CDR1 is MNHNS and CDR2 is SASEGT. Trimming removed 3 bases from V and 6 bases from J; junction bases left unmatched: 7. For the CDR3, the DNA is TGTGCCAGCAGTGACAGGGGGCTCTATGTAAACACCATATATTTT. Protein product: CASSDRGLYVNTIYF.

The chain carries TRBV19 and TRBJ2-3, with 9 nucleotides matching TRBD2. Germline CDR1 LNHDA, CDR2 SQIVND (reference sequence). CDR3 length: 14 residues. The V gene end was trimmed by 4 bases and the J gene end by 5 bases; junction bases not matched to a gene: 4. The CDR3 nucleotides read TGTGCCAGTAGTACTAGCGGGGTGGGAGATACGCAGTATTTT. It encodes CASSTSGVGDTQYF.

This clone was seen only once. The chain links TRBV3-1 (or the pseudogene TRBV3-2) to TRBJ2-6; possibly TRBD1 for D (5 bases). This CDR3 comprises 18 residues. Per the germline V gene, CDR1 is LGHDT and CDR2 is YNNKEL (reference sequence). Between the trimmed V and J ends, which lost 0 bases and 0 bases, there was a span of 12 bases. This CDR3 is CASSQDRVGRSGANVLTF. CDR3 DNA sequence: TGTGCCAGCAGCCAAGACAGGGTTGGCCGCTCTGGGGCCAACGTCCTGACTTTC.